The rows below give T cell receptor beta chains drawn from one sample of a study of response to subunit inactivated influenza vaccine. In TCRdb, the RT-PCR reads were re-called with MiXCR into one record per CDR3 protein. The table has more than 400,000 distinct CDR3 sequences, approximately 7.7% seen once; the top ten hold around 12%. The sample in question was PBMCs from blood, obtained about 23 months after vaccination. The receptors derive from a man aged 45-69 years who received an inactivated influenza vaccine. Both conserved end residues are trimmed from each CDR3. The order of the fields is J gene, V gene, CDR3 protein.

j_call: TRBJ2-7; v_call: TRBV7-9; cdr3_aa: ASTRGTVESYEQY
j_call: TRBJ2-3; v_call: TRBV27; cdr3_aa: ASSLWAGSDTQY
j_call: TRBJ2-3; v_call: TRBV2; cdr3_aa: ASSVTSTSTDTQY
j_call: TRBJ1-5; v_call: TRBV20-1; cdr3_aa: SARNGYSSNQPQH
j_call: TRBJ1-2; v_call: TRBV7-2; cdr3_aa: ASSAVGGFYGYT
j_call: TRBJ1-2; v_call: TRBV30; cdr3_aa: AWTRGIDGYT
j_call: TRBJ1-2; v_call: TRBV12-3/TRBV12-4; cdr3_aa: ASSFSGTSGYT
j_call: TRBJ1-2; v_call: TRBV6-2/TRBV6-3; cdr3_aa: ASSYSRGPNYGYT
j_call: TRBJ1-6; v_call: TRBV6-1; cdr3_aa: ASSSRGGRIYNSPLH
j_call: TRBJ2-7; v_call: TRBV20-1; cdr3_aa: SAKGAHREQY
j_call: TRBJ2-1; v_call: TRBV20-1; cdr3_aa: SASMASLYNEQF
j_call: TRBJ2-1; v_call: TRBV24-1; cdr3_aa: ATSDKNNEQF
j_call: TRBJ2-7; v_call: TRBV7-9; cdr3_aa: ASSLADRGDYEQY
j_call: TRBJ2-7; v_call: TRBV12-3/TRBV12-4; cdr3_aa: ASSPDGPLYEQY
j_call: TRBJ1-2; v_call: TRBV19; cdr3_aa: ASSIVSNYGYT
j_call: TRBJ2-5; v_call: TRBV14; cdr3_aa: ASSQDSLRDRRQTQY
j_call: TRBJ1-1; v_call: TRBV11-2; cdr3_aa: ASSFGRLSDTEAF
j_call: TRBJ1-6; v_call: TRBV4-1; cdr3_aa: ASSQGGRGPYNSPLH
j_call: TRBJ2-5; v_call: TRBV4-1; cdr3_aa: ASSQEVAGWETQY
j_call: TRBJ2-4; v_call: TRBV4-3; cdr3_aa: ASSQDGLAKNIQY
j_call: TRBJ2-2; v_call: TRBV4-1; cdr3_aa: ASSRWQERGAGELF
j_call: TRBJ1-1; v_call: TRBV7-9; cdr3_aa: ASSLAAAGMNTEAF
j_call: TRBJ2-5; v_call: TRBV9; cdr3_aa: ASSVEGATETQY
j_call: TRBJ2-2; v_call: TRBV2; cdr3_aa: ASSRPSANTGELF
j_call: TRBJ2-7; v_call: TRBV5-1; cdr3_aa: ASRETGGGEQY
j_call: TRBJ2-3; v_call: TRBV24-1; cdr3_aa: ATSDLRGVAGGFDTQY
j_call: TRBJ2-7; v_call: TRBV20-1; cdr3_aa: SARDPYEQY
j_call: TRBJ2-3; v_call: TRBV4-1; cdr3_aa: ASSPEGSLGSDTQY
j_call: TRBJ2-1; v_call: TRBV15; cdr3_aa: ATSSRAGEQF
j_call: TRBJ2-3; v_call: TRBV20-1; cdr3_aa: SASMDRAPPDTQY
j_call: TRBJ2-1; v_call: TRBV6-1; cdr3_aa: ASTFYPGYEQF
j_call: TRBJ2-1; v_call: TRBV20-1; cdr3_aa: SARDLLAGAYNEQF
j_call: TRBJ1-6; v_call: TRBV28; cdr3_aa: ASNSGDRDNSPLH
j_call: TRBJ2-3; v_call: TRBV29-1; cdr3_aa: RGGQGPTDTQY
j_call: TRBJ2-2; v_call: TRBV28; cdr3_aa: ASSFHDTGELF
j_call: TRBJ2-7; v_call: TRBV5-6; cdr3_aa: ASSLRRGGSYEQY
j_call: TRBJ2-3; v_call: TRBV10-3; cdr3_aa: ATGSGAGVSDTQY
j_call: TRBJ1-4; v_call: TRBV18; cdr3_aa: ASSPTMASATTNEKLF
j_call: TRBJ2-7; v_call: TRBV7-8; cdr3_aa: ASSRGTGTFLGEQY
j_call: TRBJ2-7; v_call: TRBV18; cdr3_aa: ASSVREAEQY
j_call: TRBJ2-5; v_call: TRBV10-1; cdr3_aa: ASSYSPTETQY
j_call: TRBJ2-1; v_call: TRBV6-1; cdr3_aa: ASSARDRDYNEQF
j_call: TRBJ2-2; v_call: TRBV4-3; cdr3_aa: ASSPFLAGVTGELC
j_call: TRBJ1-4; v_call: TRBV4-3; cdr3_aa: ASSQDSGFGTTNEKLF
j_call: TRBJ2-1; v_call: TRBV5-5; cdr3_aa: ASSFEGISSYNEQF
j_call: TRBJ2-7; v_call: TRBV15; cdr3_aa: ATSRLRGLIHEQY
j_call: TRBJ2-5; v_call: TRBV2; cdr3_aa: ASSPGTSGQETQY
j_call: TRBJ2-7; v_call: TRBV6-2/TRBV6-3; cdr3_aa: ASSYSLRGSYEQY
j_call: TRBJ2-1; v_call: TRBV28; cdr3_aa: ASSFLAGQNEQF